The rows below give T cell receptor beta chains drawn from one sample of a study of T cell repertoires in cytomegalovirus infection. These receptors' antigens are unknown. In TCRdb, the reads were re-called with MiXCR into one record per CDR3 protein. The data contain some 700,000 distinct CDR3 sequences, around 31% of them singletons. Sequences were derived from cultured PBMCs, sampled from culture after CMV antigen stimulation. Source of these receptors: a human donor in good health (CMV status not recorded). Some clones in this sample may be carry-over from other donors' samples. Each CDR3 is given with its conserved first and last residue. Each record gives: D gene, V gene, J gene, clone size, CDR3 DNA, CDR3 protein. The D gene is left open where the match is weak. Clone size is given for some rows only: seen once, a few or many times, or a class if the clone is expanded.

>NA|TRBV7-6|TRBJ1-3|few
TGTGCCAGCAGCGCGGGCCCGGGGCCTGGAAACACCATATATTTT
CASSAGPGPGNTIYF
>NA|TRBV7-9|TRBJ2-2|NA
TGTGCCAGCAGCCATACGGGGAAGGACACCGGGGAGCTGTTTTTT
CASSHTGKDTGELFF
>TRBD2|TRBV4-1|TRBJ2-1|NA
TGCGCCAGCAGCCAAGGCCCCCGGCTAGCGGGACCTAAGCAGTTCTTC
CASSQGPRLAGPKQFF
>NA|TRBV4-3|TRBJ2-1|NA
TGCGCCAGCAGCCAGACCCAGGGGGAGCAGTTCTTC
CASSQTQGEQFF
>TRBD2|TRBV7-2|TRBJ2-1|many
TGTGCCAGCAGCTTAGGTAGCGGGCTTTACAATGAGCAGTTCTTC
CASSLGSGLYNEQFF
>NA|TRBV28|TRBJ2-7|NA
TGTGCCAGCAGTTTCGGCGAGATCAATCACGAGCAGTACTTC
CASSFGEINHEQYF
>NA|TRBV6-2/TRBV6-3|TRBJ2-5|NA
TGTGCCAGCAGTAGGTGGGGGGAAGATGGGACCCAGTACTTC
CASSRWGEDGTQYF
>TRBD1|TRBV7-9|TRBJ2-7|few
TGTGCCAGCAGCATATGGACAGGCGAGCAGTACTTC
CASSIWTGEQYF
>NA|TRBV7-9|TRBJ1-2|many
TGTGCCAGCAGCACCCCGTCGCAGGACCTCTATGGCTACACCTTC
CASSTPSQDLYGYTF
>NA|TRBV25-1|TRBJ1-5|NA
TGTGCCAGCAGTGAAGAGGACAGACAGCCCCAGCATTTT
CASSEEDRQPQHF
>NA|TRBV5-1|TRBJ2-3|NA
TGCGCCAGCAGCCTTCGGGGAATAGATACGCAGTATTTT
CASSLRGIDTQYF
>NA|TRBV20-1|TRBJ2-3|NA
TGCAGTGTTTATATAGCCGAAGAGACAGATACGCAGTATTTT
CSVYIAEETDTQYF
>TRBD2|TRBV5-1|TRBJ2-3|NA
TGCGCCAGCAGCTTGCGGGAGGGCCCTGCAGATACGCAGTATTTT
CASSLREGPADTQYF
>TRBD2|TRBV20-1|TRBJ2-2|NA
TGCAGTGTCGCTGAGCGGGGGTCGGCCGGGGAGCTGTTTTTT
CSVAERGSAGELFF
>NA|TRBV7-2|TRBJ1-4|many
TGTGCCAGCAGCCGTGGACAGAAAGAAAAACTGTTTTTT
CASSRGQKEKLFF
>NA|TRBV7-6|TRBJ2-5|few
TGTGCCAGCAGCTTAGCTTACCGGACGGTGAAGAAAGAGACCCAGTACTTC
CASSLAYRTVKKETQYF
>NA|TRBV6-2/TRBV6-3|TRBJ2-4|NA
TGTGCCAGCAGTCCCCGGACCACGAGAGCCAAAAACATTCAGTACTTC
CASSPRTTRAKNIQYF
>NA|TRBV7-8|TRBJ1-2|NA
TGTGCCAGCAGCTTAAGTTCGTCAGCCTATGGCTACACCTTC
CASSLSSSAYGYTF
>TRBD1|TRBV7-9|TRBJ1-1|NA
TGTGCCAGCAGCTCAAGACAGGGCCCTGAAGCTTTCTTT
CASSSRQGPEAFF
>TRBD1|TRBV19|TRBJ1-4|NA
TGTGCCAGTAGAGCTACAGGGGGCTCTAATGAAAAACTGTTTTTT
CASRATGGSNEKLFF
>TRBD2|TRBV2|TRBJ2-2|NA
TGTGCCACCCGGGGGCGCCTAGCGGGAATTAACACCGGGGAGCTGTTTTTT
CATRGRLAGINTGELFF
>NA|TRBV27|TRBJ1-4|few
TGTGCCAGCAGTCCCCTCGCCCGGACGGATGCGAATGAAAAACTGTTTTTT
CASSPLARTDANEKLFF
>TRBD1|TRBV12-3/TRBV12-4|TRBJ2-5|NA
TGTGCCAGCAGTTCGGCCCTAACAGGGGGTCAGGAGACCCAGTACTTC
CASSSALTGGQETQYF
>TRBD2|TRBV4-1|TRBJ2-6|few
TGCGCCAGCAGCCACTGGGGGGGAAGGACGAGCTCTGGGGCCAACGTCCTGACTTTC
CASSHWGGRTSSGANVLTF
>NA|TRBV29-1|TRBJ2-1|NA
TGCAGCGTTACCTTAGCGGTGAGCTCCTACAATGAGCAGTTCTTC
CSVTLAVSSYNEQFF
>TRBD1|TRBV7-2|TRBJ2-7|many
TGTGCCAGCAGCCCGGACAGGTACAGCTCCTACGAGCAGTACTTC
CASSPDRYSSYEQYF
>TRBD1|TRBV19|TRBJ1-2|few
TGTGCCAGTACCGACAGGGGAAGGGGCTACACCTTC
CASTDRGRGYTF
>NA|TRBV28|TRBJ1-5|NA
TGTGCCAGCAGTCCTATAGCAAATCAGCCCCAGCATTTT
CASSPIANQPQHF
>NA|TRBV4-1|TRBJ1-5|NA
TGCGCCAGCAGCCAAGATTCTAACTTGGCGCCCCAGCATTTT
CASSQDSNLAPQHF
>NA|TRBV7-8|TRBJ2-3|many
TGTGCCAGCAGCTTAGGGGTACTCGACTACACAGATACGCAGTATTTT
CASSLGVLDYTDTQYF
>NA|TRBV7-2|TRBJ1-5|few
TGTGCCAGCAGCTTGGTAGTAGGTCAGCCCCAGCATTTT
CASSLVVGQPQHF
>TRBD1|TRBV12-3/TRBV12-4|TRBJ2-5|NA
TGTGCCAGCAGTAATCCCGGGACAGGGGTCCAAGAGACCCAGTACTTC
CASSNPGTGVQETQYF
>NA|TRBV30|TRBJ1-1|few
TGTGCCTGGAGTGCGGACGGGGACACTGAAGCTTTCTTT
CAWSADGDTEAFF
>TRBD1|TRBV20-1|TRBJ2-5|NA
TGCAGTGCTAGATTCCCATCGGGACAGGGAGATCGAGAGACCCAGTACTTC
CSARFPSGQGDRETQYF
>NA|TRBV6-8|TRBJ2-3|few
TGTGCCAGCAGTCCACTTAAGACAGATACGCAGTATTTT
CASSPLKTDTQYF
>NA|TRBV4-1|TRBJ2-1|few
TGCGCCAGCAGCCAAGTGAGGGAGTACAATGAGCAGTTCTTC
CASSQVREYNEQFF
>NA|TRBV7-6|TRBJ1-3|NA
TGTGCCAGCAGCCCCAGGGCCCAAAGCTCTGGAAACACCATATATTTT
CASSPRAQSSGNTIYF
>NA|TRBV2|TRBJ2-2|few
TGTGCCAGCAGTGAGGACACCGGGGAGCTGTTTTTT
CASSEDTGELFF
>TRBD2|TRBV5-6|TRBJ2-1|NA
TGTGCCAGCAGCACCCTAGCGGGAGTTTACAATGAGCAGTTCTTC
CASSTLAGVYNEQFF
>TRBD1|TRBV7-9|TRBJ1-1|few
TGTGCCAGCAGCTTAACACGACAGGGTACTGAAGCTTTCTTT
CASSLTRQGTEAFF
>NA|TRBV25-1|TRBJ1-1|NA
TGTGCCAGCAGGAAGGGGGGGGACACTGAAGCTTTCTTT
CASRKGGDTEAFF